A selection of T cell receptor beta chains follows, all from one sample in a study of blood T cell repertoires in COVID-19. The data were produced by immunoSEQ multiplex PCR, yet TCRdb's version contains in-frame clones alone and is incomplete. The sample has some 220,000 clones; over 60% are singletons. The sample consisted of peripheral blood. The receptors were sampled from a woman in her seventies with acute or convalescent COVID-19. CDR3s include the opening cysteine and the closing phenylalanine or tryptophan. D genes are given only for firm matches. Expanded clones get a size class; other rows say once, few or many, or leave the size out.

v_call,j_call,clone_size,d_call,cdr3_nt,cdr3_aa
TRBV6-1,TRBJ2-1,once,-,TGTGCCAGCAGTGAAGTGAGGGTGGCGACCGCCGAGCAGTTCTTC,CASSEVRVATAEQFF
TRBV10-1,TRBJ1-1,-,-,TGCGCCAGCTCGACCGGGAGCCAGAGGGGCACTGAAGCTTTCTTT,CASSTGSQRGTEAFF
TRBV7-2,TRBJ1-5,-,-,TGTGCCAGCAGTCGAGACTGGGGCAATCAGCCCCAGCATTTT,CASSRDWGNQPQHF
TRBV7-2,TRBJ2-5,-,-,TGTGCCAGCAGCTCACCCCCCTCCCCCACGGGGCGCGCGGGGCAAGGATACTTC,CASSSPPSPTGRAGQGYF
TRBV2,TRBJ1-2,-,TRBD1,TGTGCCAGCAGTCCGGGACAGGGAAAGTCTGGCTACACCTTC,CASSPGQGKSGYTF
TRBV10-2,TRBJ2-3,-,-,TGCGCCAGTAGCACGATCCGGGCAGATACGCAGTATTTT,CASSTIRADTQYF
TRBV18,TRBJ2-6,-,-,TGTGCCAGCTCACCATGGCAGGGAATCTCTGGGGCCAACGTCCTGACTTTC,CASSPWQGISGANVLTF
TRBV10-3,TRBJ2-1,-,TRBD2,TGTGCCATCAGTGAGTCGACGGGACTAGCGGGGGGTGTAAATGAGCAGTTCTTC,CAISESTGLAGGVNEQFF
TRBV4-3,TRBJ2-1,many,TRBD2,TGCGCCAGCAGCCATCATCTAGTGGCGGGGGACCGCAATGAGCAGTTCTTC,CASSHHLVAGDRNEQFF
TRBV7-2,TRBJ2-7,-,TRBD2,TGTGCCAGCAGCACCCGGACTAGCGGGGGGCTCTACGAGCAGTACTTC,CASSTRTSGGLYEQYF
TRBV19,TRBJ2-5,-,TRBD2,TGTGCCAGCATGGATTGGCGGGGGGGCCGGGAGACCCAGTACTTC,CASMDWRGGRETQYF
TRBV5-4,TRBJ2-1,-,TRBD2,TGTGCCAGCAGCTTGGCGGGGGGCAATGAGCAGTTCTTC,CASSLAGGNEQFF
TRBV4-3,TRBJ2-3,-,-,TGCGCCAGCAGCCAAGATATCCGGAGTCTCTCTAGCACAGATACGCAGTATTTT,CASSQDIRSLSSTDTQYF
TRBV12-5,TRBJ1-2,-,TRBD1,TGTGCTAGTGGTTTGGGACAGGGTACCACCTTC,CASGLGQGTTF
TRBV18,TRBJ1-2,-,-,TGTGCCAGCTCACCCGGTAGCAACTATGGCTACACCTTC,CASSPGSNYGYTF
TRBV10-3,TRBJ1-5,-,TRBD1,TGTGCCATCGGACAGGGCAATCAGCCCCAGCATTTT,CAIGQGNQPQHF
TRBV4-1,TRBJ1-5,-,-,TGCGCCAGCAGCCAAGGTGTGATGAGGCAGAATCAGCCCCAGCATTTT,CASSQGVMRQNQPQHF
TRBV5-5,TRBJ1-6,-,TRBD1,TGTGCCAGCAGCTGGACAGGGTTTGGGGTTTATAATTCACCCCTCCACTTT,CASSWTGFGVYNSPLHF
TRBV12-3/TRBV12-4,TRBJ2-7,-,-,TGTGCCAGCAGTTTAGGGAGCAGCTTCGAGCAGTACTTC,CASSLGSSFEQYF
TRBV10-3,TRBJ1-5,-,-,TGTGCCATCAGTCCAGGCGGGGGCAATCAGCCCCAGCATTTT,CAISPGGGNQPQHF
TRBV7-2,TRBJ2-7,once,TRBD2,TGTGCCAGCAGCTCTAGCGGGGGGGCGCCTTACGAGCAGTACTTC,CASSSSGGAPYEQYF
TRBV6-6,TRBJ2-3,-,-,TGTGCCAGCAGTTACCCTCCAGATACGCAGTATTTT,CASSYPPDTQYF
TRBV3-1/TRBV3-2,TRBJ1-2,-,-,TGTGCCAGCAGTCCTGACAGGTCCCTCTATGGCTACACCTTC,CASSPDRSLYGYTF
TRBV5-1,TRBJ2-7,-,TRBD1,TGCGCCAGCAGCTTCCAACAGGGGGCGCGAGAGCAGTACTTC,CASSFQQGAREQYF
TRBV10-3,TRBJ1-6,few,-,TGTGCCATCAGTGAGGCCCGGGGCCGGGAGATTAATTCACCCCTCCACTTT,CAISEARGREINSPLHF
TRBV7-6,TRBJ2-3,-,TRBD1,TGTGCCAGCAGCCAGGGACAGGGCACAGATACGCAGTATTTT,CASSQGQGTDTQYF
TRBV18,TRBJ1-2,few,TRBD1,TGTGCCAGCTCACAGGGACAGGGGGAAAACTATGGCTACACCTTC,CASSQGQGENYGYTF
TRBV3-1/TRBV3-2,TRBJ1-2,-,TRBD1,TGTGCCAGCAGCCAAGAAGTCGACAGGGCATCCTATGGCTACACCTTC,CASSQEVDRASYGYTF
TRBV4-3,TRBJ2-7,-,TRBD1,TGCGCCAGCAGCCACTCGACAGGGACCCCCTACGAGCAGTACTTC,CASSHSTGTPYEQYF